These T cell receptor beta chains were read from a single sample in a study of cytomegalovirus exposure and HLA in healthy donors. Generated by immunoSEQ multiplex PCR, the TCRdb table keeps only in-frame clones and is missing some. Of some 270,000 clones in the sample, 92% were seen once. The sequencing sample was made of PBMCs. These receptors all stem from a girl aged 2 to 10 in good health and CMV-seronegative. Each CDR3 is given with its conserved first and last residue. A D gene is named only where the DNA matches it firmly. Not all rows give a size; the values are once, few, many and, for expanded clones, a class.

CDR3 length	V gene	clone size	D gene	J gene	CDR3 DNA	CDR3 protein
15	TRBV7-8	-	-	TRBJ1-5	TGTGCCAGCAGCTCGCTCGGGTATGGGAATCAGCCCCAGCATTTT	CASSSLGYGNQPQHF
16	TRBV9	-	-	TRBJ2-7	TGTGCCAGCAGCGCAGGAGGTGGGGGGGGCCGCTACGAGCAGTACTTC	CASSAGGGGGRYEQYF
16	TRBV7-9	once	TRBD1	TRBJ2-5	TGTTCCAGCAGCCCTAAGGTGGGGACAGCCCAAGAGACCCAGTACTTC	CSSSPKVGTAQETQYF
12	TRBV21-1	-	-	TRBJ2-5	TGTGCCAGCAACGTTAAGTCAGGGACCCAGTACTTC	CASNVKSGTQYF
16	TRBV11-3	-	-	TRBJ2-5	TGTGCCAGCAGCACCCAGGGCAGGGGTTATCAAGAGACCCAGTACTTC	CASSTQGRGYQETQYF
15	TRBV19	-	-	TRBJ2-7	TGTGCCAGTAGTATCATCTGGGGGCCCTCCTACGAGCAGTACTTC	CASSIIWGPSYEQYF
21	TRBV19	once	TRBD1	TRBJ1-2	TGTGCCAGTAGTAAAACCGGGACAGGGGTTGAGGCGGCCCCCGGGGACTATGGCTACACCTTC	CASSKTGTGVEAAPGDYGYTF
15	TRBV28	-	TRBD1	TRBJ1-1	TGTGCCAGCAGTTCCCTAACAGGGGGCCGAACTGAAGCTTTCTTT	CASSSLTGGRTEAFF
13	TRBV5-1	-	-	TRBJ1-6	TGCGCCAGCAGCTCGGGAGAGAATTCACCCCTCCACTTT	CASSSGENSPLHF
14	TRBV6-1	-	-	TRBJ2-7	TGTGCCAGCAGTTGGACAGGGACCGGGGGGGAGCAGTACTTC	CASSWTGTGGEQYF
16	TRBV14	-	-	TRBJ1-1	TGTGCCAGCAGCCCCTATGGGGGCGGGGGTGGGACTGAAGCTTTCTTT	CASSPYGGGGGTEAFF
18	TRBV7-3	-	-	TRBJ1-3	TGTGCCAGCAGCCCAACCCCAGTCGGGGCAGGGGCCGGAAACACCATATATTTT	CASSPTPVGAGAGNTIYF
12	TRBV5-6	-	-	TRBJ2-1	TGTGCCAGCAGCCTCAGGGGTCGTGAGCAGTTCTTC	CASSLRGREQFF
15	TRBV29-1	-	-	TRBJ2-3	TGCAGCGTTGAAGATTGGACTACCCTCACAGATACGCAGTATTTT	CSVEDWTTLTDTQYF
14	TRBV10-2	-	-	TRBJ2-3	TGCGCCAGCAGTTCCAGCGATAACACAGATACGCAGTATTTT	CASSSSDNTDTQYF
15	TRBV28	-	-	TRBJ2-2	TGTGCCAGCAGCCAACTCCCCGGTAGCGGCGGGGAGCTGTTTTTT	CASSQLPGSGGELFF
18	TRBV5-4	-	TRBD1	TRBJ1-6	TGTGCCAGCAGCTCCGCGGGACAGGGACAATCCTATAATTCACCCCTCCACTTT	CASSSAGQGQSYNSPLHF